A single sample is the source of the 5 T cell receptor beta chains below, sequenced in a study of pediatric ulcerative colitis (dated by TCRdb to the late 2010s). The protocol used for the library was the immunoSEQ multiplex PCR assay. The table was pulled from immuneACCESS by TCRdb, which kept in-frame rearrangements only. Such tables lose some clones; where checked, under half of the loss comes from unresolved V genes, and the rest has no known cause. The sample table holds roughly 60,000 clones, of which over 70% were seen once. The ten largest clones represent about 1.5% of the sample. The sample consisted of blood. These receptors were collected from a boy younger than 18 who was a control in a study of pediatric ulcerative colitis.

The rearrangement uses TRBV6-5 and TRBJ1-4; tentative D call: TRBD1 (5 bases). CDR1 MNHEY and CDR2 SVGAGI come from the germline V gene. Trimming cost V 3 bases and J 3 bases, with 8 bases left between them. The CDR3 is made up of 14 amino acids. The CDR3 bases are TGTGCCAGCAGTTATGGGGGGGCTAATGAAAAACTGTTTTTT. Its translation is CASSYGGANEKLFF.

This clone has a handful of counts. The rearrangement joins TRBV20-1 to TRBJ1-1; D not resolved. In germline, CDR1 is DFQATT, CDR2 SNEGSKA (reference sequence). The CDR3 loop spans 11 amino acids. Trimming removed 1 base at V and 5 bases at J, with 5 bases between. In DNA form, the CDR3 reads TGCAGTGCTAGAGCCGAAACTGAAGCTTTCTTT. Amino acids: CSARAETEAFF.

The gene calls are TRBV5-1 and TRBJ1-1; D gene uncertain. Trimming took 0 bases from V and 5 from J, leaving 14 bases between them. The length of the CDR3 is 15 residues. CDR1 and CDR2 (germline): SGHRS, YFSETQ. CDR3 DNA: TGCGCCAGCAGCTTGGCCGAAAAAGCGTGGACTGAAGCTTTCTTT. Encoded protein: CASSLAEKAWTEAFF.

This chain joins TRBV5-1 and TRBJ2-1; 12 positions agree with TRBD2. The CDR3 is 16 amino acids. Germline trimming cut 6 bases from V and 4 bases from J; bases unmatched to any gene: 8. CDR1 is SGHRS, CDR2 YFSETQ, per germline. CDR3 amino acids: CASTKLAGGGYNEQFF. The CDR3 DNA follows: TGCGCCAGCACCAAACTAGCGGGAGGTGGGTACAATGAGCAGTTCTTC.

V and J are TRBV4-1 and TRBJ2-1; unclear D gene. V lost 0 bases and J 7 bases, leaving 4 bases between the germline ends. This CDR3 contains 12 residues. CDR1 MGHRA and CDR2 YSYEKL come from the germline V gene. This chain's CDR3 is CASSQDLNEQFF. DNA for the CDR3: TGCGCCAGCAGCCAAGATCTAAATGAGCAGTTCTTC.